A single count supports the clone carrying this TCR beta chain. What it recognizes is unknown. Preterm samples came from extremely preterm deliveries at about 21-29 weeks. These data come from a study of naive CD8 T cells in extremely preterm neonates. Notes on the study in general: Preterm infants showed shorter CDR3s, fewer N additions and less trimming than older groups.

This CDR3 has 15 amino acids. The trim removed 0 bases at V and 1 base at J, leaving 1 base unmatched. Germline CDR1 and CDR2: MNHNY and SVGAGI (reference sequence). Clones were read by immunoSEQ multiplex PCR, and TCRdb kept only the in-frame ones, dropping some. This table holds a few thousand clones, 90% to 95% found once. J is TRBJ1-1 and V is TRBV6-6, with 8 bases identical to TRBD1. This TCR was recovered from a boy who was born preterm. The sequencing sample was made of naive CD8+ T cells from cord blood. Written as DNA, the CDR3 is TGTGCCAGCAGTTACTCCGGGACAGGGAACACTGAAGCTTTCTTT. Translation: CASSYSGTGNTEAFF.